This TCR beta chain was captured in a study of blood T cells in healthy people across ages. Across the study: With template switching, about one barcoded beta molecule was captured per two T cells.

Points on this clonotype: What it recognizes is unknown.

For the second PCR, which ran for about 7 to 11 cycles, a sample-barcoded 5' primer and a J-beta primer mix were used. TCRdb processed the 5' RACE reads anew with MiXCR; each CDR3 protein has one entry. The sample holds fewer than 1 million distinct CDR3 sequences, under 45% seen once. Looked up from germline, CDR1 is SNHLY and CDR2 is FYNNEI. CDR3 length equals 13 residues. Trimming stripped 3 bases from V and 6 bases from J, with 9 bases between. General study results and limits: Across samples, TCR beta diversity tracked strongly with naive T cell percentage. Among long-lived donors, naive CD4+ cells were more numerous and diversity higher than in aged donors.

V and J are TRBV2 and TRBJ1-5, with D possibly matching TRBD1 (5 bases). Material for sequencing was blood. This clonotype was sampled from a man in his sixties in good health. CDR3 coding DNA: TGTGCCAGCAGTGATCAGGGAGGTCAGCCCCAGCATTTT. The encoded protein is CASSDQGGQPQHF.